What follows are 13 T cell receptor beta chains derived from one specimen sequenced in a study of PD-1 blockade in classical Hodgkin lymphoma. Stated time point: cycle 4 day 1 (C4D1), after more than 5 weeks of nivolumab. All patients relapsed after autologous stem cell transplantation, and brentuximab vedotin exposure varied. Assay used: immunoSEQ multiplex PCR; TCRdb lists only in-frame clones, some missing. The sample has tens of thousands of clones; about three quarters are singletons. Sequences were derived from peripheral blood mononuclear cells (PBMCs), sampled before the fourth cycle of nivolumab. These receptors all stem from a human donor with classical Hodgkin lymphoma.

The rearrangement links TRBV30 to TRBJ1-5; TRBD1 aligns across 7 bases. The CDR3 contains 13 residues. The V segment lost 0 bases and the J segment 5 bases; nucleotides outside the gene matches: 1. CDR1 is GTSNPN and CDR2 is SVGIG in the germline V gene (reference sequence). CDR3 amino acids: CAWSVGGDQPQHF. CDR3 nucleotide sequence: TGTGCCTGGAGTGTAGGGGGCGATCAGCCCCAGCATTTT.

This clone was picked up a small number of times. The V and J genes are TRBV2 and TRBJ2-3; D might be TRBD1 (6 bases). Germline loops: CDR1 SNHLY, CDR2 FYNNEI. Trimming removed 6 bases from V and 2 bases from J, with 12 bases in between. The CDR3 totals 14 residues. The CDR3 DNA is TGTGCCAGCAGCGAATGGACAGCCACAGATACGCAGTATTTT. This gives the protein CASSEWTATDTQYF.

The chain links TRBV9 to TRBJ1-1; D gene uncertain. V lost 3 bases, J lost 0 bases, and 6 bases lay in between. The CDR3 is 13 residues long. The germline V gene has CDR1 SGDLS and CDR2 YYNGEE. The CDR3 bases are TGTGCCAGCAGCGCCACCATGAACACTGAAGCTTTCTTT. Amino acid sequence: CASSATMNTEAFF.

This chain joins TRBV6-6 and TRBJ1-1; TRBD1 matches 7 bases. Germline CDR1 reads MNHNY; CDR2 reads SVGAGI (reference sequence). With V trimmed by 6 bases and J by 5 bases, 6 bases remained unmatched. The CDR3 has 13 amino acids. CDR3 loop: CASSLYRGTEAFF. The CDR3 bases are TGTGCCAGCAGCCTATACAGGGGAACTGAAGCTTTCTTT.

The DNA for the CDR3 is TGTGCCAGCAGCGCTTGGATCGGGGACAATGAGCAGTTCTTC. Amino acid sequence: CASSAWIGDNEQFF. V usage is TRBV5-4 and J usage is TRBJ2-1; TRBD2 is a possible D gene (5 bases). V was trimmed by 4 bases and J by 5 bases, leaving 13 bases between them. This CDR3 comprises 14 residues. Germline CDR1 SGHNT, CDR2 YYREEE (reference sequence).

This clone was seen once. This chain connects TRBV12-1 to TRBJ1-5; no check of the table's D call, TRBD1, against the DNA was made. TRBV12-1 is marked as a pseudogene. CDR3 size: 20 residues. The DNA for the CDR3 is TGTGCCAGCAGGCAGTCTACCCGGGACAGGGGGCGCGAAGGCAATCAGCCCCAGCATTTT. Translating it yields CASRQSTRDRGREGNQPQHF.

V and J are TRBV6-6 and TRBJ1-4; 10 bases are shared with TRBD1. Germline CDR1 reads MNHNY; CDR2 reads SVGAGI (reference sequence). This CDR3 has 15 amino acids. Trimming at V came to 6 bases and at J to 6 bases, leaving 7 bases not matched to a gene. In DNA, the CDR3 is TGTGCCAGCAGACTCGGCGGGACAGGGGATGAAAAACTGTTTTTT. Translating it yields CASRLGGTGDEKLFF.

This clone was recorded once. V is TRBV6-5 and J is TRBJ1-1; D possibly corresponds to TRBD1 (6 bases). Trimming pared 7 bases from V and 7 bases from J, leaving 13 bases between. This CDR3 has 12 residues. Germline values: CDR1 MNHEY, CDR2 SVGAGI. The CDR3 nucleotides are TGTGCCAGCACCGCTCAGGGGTTTGAAGCTTTCTTT. It yields the protein CASTAQGFEAFF.

V is TRBV11-2 and J is TRBJ2-5; D is undetermined. Trimming shortened V by 1 base and J by 0 bases, and 3 bases separated the two germline ends. The CDR3 runs 13 residues. Germline V gene lookup returns CDR1 SGHAT and CDR2 FQNNGV. The CDR3 bases are TGTGCCAGCAGCTTAGCTAACCAAGAGACCCAGTACTTC. Translated: CASSLANQETQYF.

CDR3 protein: CASSERTSTGYNEQFF. The CDR3 DNA reads as TGTGCCAGCAGTGAACGGACGAGCACGGGATACAATGAGCAGTTCTTC. V gene TRBV27 combines with J gene TRBJ2-1; D perhaps matches TRBD2 (5 bases). V was trimmed by 5 bases and J by 4 bases, leaving 18 bases between them. The germline CDR1 and CDR2 sequences are MNHEY and SMNVEV (reference sequence). This CDR3 has 16 amino acids.

The V and J genes are TRBV5-4 and TRBJ2-3, with TRBD1 matching over 8 bases. The CDR3 loop spans 16 amino acids. V gave up 4 bases and J gave up 4 bases; unmatched junction bases: 11. From germline, CDR1 is SGHNT and CDR2 YYREEE (reference sequence). DNA of the CDR3: TGTGCCAGCAGCCCCCCAGGGGGCAACGGCGCAGATACGCAGTATTTT. It codes for CASSPPGGNGADTQYF.

To note about this clone: A read error may produce the germline difference seen at one junction end. The rearrangement links TRBV11-3 to TRBJ2-7; D not certain. CDR1 is SGHNT, CDR2 YENEEA, per germline. The CDR3 totals 11 residues. CDR3 residues: CASSVDYEQYF. CDR3 in DNA: TGTGCCAGCAGCGTAGACTACGAGCAGTACTTC.

This sequence joins TRBV27 and TRBJ2-7; 9 nucleotides align to TRBD1. Germline CDR1 MNHEY, CDR2 SMNVEV (reference sequence). V lost 3 bases, J lost 6 bases, and 9 bases stayed unmatched. This CDR3 contains 15 residues. The CDR3 sequence is CASSFFRGQGVEQYF. CDR3 coding DNA: TGTGCCAGCAGTTTTTTTAGGGGACAGGGAGTCGAGCAGTACTTC.